This TCR beta chain was identified during a study of blood T cell repertoires in COVID-19. Study as a whole: Samples came from the United States, Italy and Spain, spanning acute and convalescent COVID-19.

The CDR3 has 15 residues. The V gene end was trimmed by 0 bases and the J gene end by 3 bases; junction bases not matched to a gene: 0. Germline-derived CDR1 and CDR2 are SGHNT and YYREEE (reference sequence). Methods used by the authors: Amplifying reference gene primers gave estimates of nucleated cell counts. Assay: immunoSEQ multiplex PCR; the TCRdb copy retains only in-frame clones and omits some. V and J calls and clone size are copied from that table; D and trimming were computed from the DNA. The sample holds about 250,000 clones, about 79% seen once. This clone was detected once. This clonotype was sampled from a man at least 80 years old with acute or convalescent COVID-19. Sample: peripheral blood. This chain links TRBV5-4 with TRBJ2-1; TRBD1 matches at 10 bases. In nucleotides, the CDR3 is TGTGCCAGCAGCTTGGGGACAGGGGGCTACAATGAGCAGTTCTTC. This gives the protein CASSLGTGGYNEQFF.